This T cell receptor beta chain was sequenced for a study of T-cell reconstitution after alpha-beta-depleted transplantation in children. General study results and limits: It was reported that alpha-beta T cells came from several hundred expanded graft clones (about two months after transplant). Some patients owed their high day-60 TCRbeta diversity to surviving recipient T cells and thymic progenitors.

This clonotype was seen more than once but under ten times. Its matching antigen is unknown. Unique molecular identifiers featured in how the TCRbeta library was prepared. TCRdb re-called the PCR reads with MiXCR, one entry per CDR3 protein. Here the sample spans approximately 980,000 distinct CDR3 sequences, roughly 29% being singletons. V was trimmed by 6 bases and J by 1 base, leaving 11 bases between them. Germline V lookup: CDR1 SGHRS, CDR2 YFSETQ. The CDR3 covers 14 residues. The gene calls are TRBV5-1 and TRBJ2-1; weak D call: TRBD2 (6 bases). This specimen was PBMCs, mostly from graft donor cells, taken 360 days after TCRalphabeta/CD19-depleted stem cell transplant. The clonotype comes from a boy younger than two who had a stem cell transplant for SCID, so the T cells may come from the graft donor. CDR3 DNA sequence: TGCGCCAGCAAATTGGCGGGGTCCTACAATGAGCAGTTCTTC. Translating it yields CASKLAGSYNEQFF.